This T cell receptor (beta chain) was captured in a study of T-cell memory formation after mild COVID-19 listed by TCRdb under 2021. At the level of the whole study: TCR sequence clusters from the two donors were found to be largely donor specific. Longitudinal TCRalpha and TCRbeta repertoire sequencing tracked T-cell clones expanding and contracting after mild COVID-19 in a couple of donors. The cohort comprised two young, previously healthy adult volunteers, one female and one male.

Findings and caveats that apply to the study as a whole: Only a couple of mild cases were covered in the study, and larger cohorts including severe cases with pre-infection samples were considered necessary. SARS-CoV-2 specificity was not confirmed for the second-wave clones peaking on day 37. The detection of some responding clones in pre-infection memory suggests that pre-existing cross-reactive memory T cells joined the SARS-CoV-2 response. Clones contracting from day 15 to 85 had balanced CD4/CD8 phenotypes, while a second wave expanding from day 15 to 37 was biased towards CD4+. Contracting CD4+ clones appeared mostly in the CM and EM memory subsets, whereas CD8+ clones were enriched in EMRA.

Ten or more counts support this clonotype. Its cognate antigen has yet to be identified. No much larger clone is present one base from it, and per-base qualities are unavailable. From the cysteine up to the phenylalanine, the CDR3 has a length of 15 residues. The sequence is cut down to CDR3 DNA, 45 bases in frame from base 1. V is trimmed back by 4 bases and J by 6 bases, and the junction contains 12 bases that no gene match accounts for. Per the germline V gene, SGHRS is the CDR1 and YFSETQ is the CDR2. The sequencer was an Illumina NovaSeq 6000. Using 5'RACE with constant-segment primers, TCRalpha and TCRbeta cDNA libraries were constructed, with sample barcodes and unique molecular identifiers added in the process. Trizol reagent was used to extract RNA from every sample. The libraries were amplified in two PCR steps, and the second step added a second sample barcode and Illumina TruSeq adapters. The libraries were sequenced on an Illumina NovaSeq using 2 x 150 bp paired-end reads. In the source study's methods: Demultiplexing of reads and collapsing into UMI-guided consensus sequences were performed with migec v1.2.7. Using mixcr v2.1.11, UMI consensuses were aligned to TRA and TRB V and J templates and then assembled into clonotypes. Expanded or contracted clonotypes were those called significant by both edgeR and NoisET, with noise models trained on biological replicates. For edgeR calls, the cutoffs were a false discovery rate-adjusted p below 0.01 and a log2 fold-change threshold of 1. As an exploratory analysis of dynamics, max-normalized trajectories of the 1000 most abundant clonotypes were examined by PCA with hierarchical clustering. Separately sequenced CD4+ and CD8+ repertoires were used to assign a CD4 or CD8 phenotype to each responding clone. TCRdb reran the public reads through fastp at Q25 and MiXCR, keeping productive beta chains. All rows with the same CDR3 protein become a single entry with the most common DNA and genes. The authors' filters were not applied to this entry. In this sample the table shows 270,000 or so distinct CDR3 sequences, approximately 18% of which occur a single time. Jointly, the top ten make up approximately 22% of the sample.

PBMCs were isolated by Ficoll-Paque density gradient centrifugation. This sequence was found in a man between 18 and 29 years old who had mild COVID-19 (a few samples of this study predate the infection). The sample titles of this study are shuffled in the database, so cell type and time point are left out; the donor was told from shared clones. The chain is assembled from TRBV5-1 and TRBJ2-7, with TRBD1 identical over 8 junction bases. The sequenced sample consisted of PBMCs or a T cell subset sorted from them (not recorded which). The nucleotide sequence is TGCGCCAGCAGCAACCCGGGACAGGTCTACTCCGAGCAGTACTTC. Protein translation: CASSNPGQVYSEQYF.